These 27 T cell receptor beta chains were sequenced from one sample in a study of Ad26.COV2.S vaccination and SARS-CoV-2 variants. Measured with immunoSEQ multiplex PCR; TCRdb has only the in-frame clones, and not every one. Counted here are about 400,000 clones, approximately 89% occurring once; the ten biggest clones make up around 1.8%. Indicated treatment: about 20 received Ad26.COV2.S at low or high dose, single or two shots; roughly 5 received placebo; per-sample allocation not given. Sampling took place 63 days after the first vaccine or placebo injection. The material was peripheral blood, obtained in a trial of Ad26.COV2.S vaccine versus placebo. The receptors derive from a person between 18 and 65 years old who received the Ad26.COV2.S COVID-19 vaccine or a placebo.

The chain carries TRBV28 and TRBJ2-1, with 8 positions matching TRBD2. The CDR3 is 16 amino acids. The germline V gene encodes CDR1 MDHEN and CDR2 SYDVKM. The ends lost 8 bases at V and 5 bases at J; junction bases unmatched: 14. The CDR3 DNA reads TGTGCCAGCCCACCCCCGGGACTAGTCCCTCACAATGAGCAGTTCTTC. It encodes CASPPPGLVPHNEQFF.

CDR3 sequence (DNA): TGTGCCAGCAGCTTAGTAACGGTTGCGGGAGGAGTGACAGATACGCAGTATTTT. It specifies CASSLVTVAGGVTDTQYF. V and J are TRBV11-2 and TRBJ2-3; 8 nucleotides line up with TRBD2. Germline CDR1 is SGHAT and CDR2 is FQNNGV. The CDR3 has 18 residues. V shed 1 base, J shed 3 bases, and the junction held 12 bases outside the gene matches.

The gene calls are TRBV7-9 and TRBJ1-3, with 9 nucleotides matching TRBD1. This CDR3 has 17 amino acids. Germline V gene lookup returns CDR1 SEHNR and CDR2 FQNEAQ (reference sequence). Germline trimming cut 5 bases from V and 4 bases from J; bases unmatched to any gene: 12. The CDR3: CASSLQRTGELGNTIYF. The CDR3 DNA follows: TGTGCCAGCAGCCTCCAGAGGACAGGGGAGCTAGGAAACACCATATATTTT.

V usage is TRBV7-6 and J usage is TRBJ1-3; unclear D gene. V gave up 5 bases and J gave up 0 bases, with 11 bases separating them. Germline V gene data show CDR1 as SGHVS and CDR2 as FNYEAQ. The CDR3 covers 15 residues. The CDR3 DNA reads TGTGCCAGCAGCGATCGACTGTCCTCTGGAAACACCATATATTTT. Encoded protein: CASSDRLSSGNTIYF. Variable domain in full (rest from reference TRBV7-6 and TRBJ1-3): GAGVSQSPRYKVTKRGQDVALRCDPISGHVSLYWYRQALGQGPEFLTYFNYEAQQDKSGLPNDRFSAERPEGSISTLTIQRTEQRDSAMYRCASSDRLSSGNTIYFGEGSWLTVV.

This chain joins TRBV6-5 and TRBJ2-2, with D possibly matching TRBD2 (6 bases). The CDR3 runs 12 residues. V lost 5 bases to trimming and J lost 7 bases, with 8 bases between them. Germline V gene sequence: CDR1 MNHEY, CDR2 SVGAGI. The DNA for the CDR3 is TGTGCCAGCAGTCCGACTAGCGGGGAGCTGTTTTTT. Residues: CASSPTSGELFF.

The chain's CDR3 is CASSPTGQGYNSPLHF. In DNA, the CDR3 is TGTGCCAGTAGCCCTACCGGACAGGGCTATAATTCACCCCTCCACTTT. The V call is TRBV19, the J call TRBJ1-6; 8 bases line up with TRBD1. The junction had 7 bases not matched to a gene; V was cut back by 6 bases and J by 3 bases. The germline gives CDR1 LNHDA, CDR2 SQIVND (reference sequence). The CDR3 is made up of 16 amino acids. The complete variable domain, with remaining parts taken from reference TRBV19 and TRBJ1-6, reads DGGITQSPKYLFRKEGQNVTLSCEQNLNHDAMYWYRQDPGQGLRLIYYSQIVNDFQKGDIAEGYSVSREKKESFPLTVTSAQKNPTAFYLCASSPTGQGYNSPLHFGNGTRLTVT.

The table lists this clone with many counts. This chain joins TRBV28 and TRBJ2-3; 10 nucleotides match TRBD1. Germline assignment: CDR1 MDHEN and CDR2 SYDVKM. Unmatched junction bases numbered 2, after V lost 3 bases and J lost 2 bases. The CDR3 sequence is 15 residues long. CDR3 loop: CASSFGTGDTDTQYF. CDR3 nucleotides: TGTGCCAGCAGTTTCGGGACAGGGGACACAGATACGCAGTATTTT.

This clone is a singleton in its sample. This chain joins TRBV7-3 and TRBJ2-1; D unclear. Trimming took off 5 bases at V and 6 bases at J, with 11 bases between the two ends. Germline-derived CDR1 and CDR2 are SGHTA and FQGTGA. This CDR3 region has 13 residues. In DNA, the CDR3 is TGTGCCAGCAGCCCGACGTCCCGCAATGAGCAGTTCTTC. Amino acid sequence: CASSPTSRNEQFF.

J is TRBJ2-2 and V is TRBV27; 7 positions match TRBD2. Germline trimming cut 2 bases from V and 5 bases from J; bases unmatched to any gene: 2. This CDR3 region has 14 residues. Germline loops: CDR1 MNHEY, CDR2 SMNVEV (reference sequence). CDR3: CASSLVGGTGELFF. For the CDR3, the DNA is TGTGCCAGCAGTTTAGTGGGGGGGACCGGGGAGCTGTTTTTT.

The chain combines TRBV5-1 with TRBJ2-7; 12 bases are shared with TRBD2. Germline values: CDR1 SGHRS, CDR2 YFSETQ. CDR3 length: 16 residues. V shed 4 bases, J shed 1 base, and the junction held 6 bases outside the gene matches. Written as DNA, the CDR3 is TGCGCCAGCAGCCCCCCGGGACTAGCGGGTTCCTACGAGCAGTACTTC. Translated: CASSPPGLAGSYEQYF.

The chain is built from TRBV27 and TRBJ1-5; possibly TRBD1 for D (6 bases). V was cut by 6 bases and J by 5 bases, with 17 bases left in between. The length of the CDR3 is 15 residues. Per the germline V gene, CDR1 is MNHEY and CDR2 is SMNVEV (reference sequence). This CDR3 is CASSLRGGTDQPQHF. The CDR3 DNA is TGTGCCAGCAGCTTAAGGGGGGGGACGGATCAGCCCCAGCATTTT.

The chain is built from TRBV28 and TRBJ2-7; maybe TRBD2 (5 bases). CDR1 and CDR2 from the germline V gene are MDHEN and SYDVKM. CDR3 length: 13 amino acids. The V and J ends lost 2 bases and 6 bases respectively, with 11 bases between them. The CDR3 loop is CASSLRRGGEQYF. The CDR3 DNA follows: TGTGCCAGCAGTTTACGTCGGGGTGGCGAGCAGTACTTC.

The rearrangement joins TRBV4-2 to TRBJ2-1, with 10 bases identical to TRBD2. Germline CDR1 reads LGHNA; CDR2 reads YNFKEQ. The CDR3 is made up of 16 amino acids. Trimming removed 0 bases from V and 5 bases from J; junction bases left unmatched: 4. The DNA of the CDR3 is TGTGCCAGCAGCCAAGACGGGACTAGCGCCAACAATGAGCAGTTCTTC. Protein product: CASSQDGTSANNEQFF.

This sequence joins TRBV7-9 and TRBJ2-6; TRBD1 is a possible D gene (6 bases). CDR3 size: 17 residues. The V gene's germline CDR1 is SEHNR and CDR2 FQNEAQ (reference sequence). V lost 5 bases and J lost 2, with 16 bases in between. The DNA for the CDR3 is TGTGCCAGCAGCCCCCCCGGTGGGGGCGCTGGGGCCAACGTCCTGACTTTC. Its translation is CASSPPGGGAGANVLTF.

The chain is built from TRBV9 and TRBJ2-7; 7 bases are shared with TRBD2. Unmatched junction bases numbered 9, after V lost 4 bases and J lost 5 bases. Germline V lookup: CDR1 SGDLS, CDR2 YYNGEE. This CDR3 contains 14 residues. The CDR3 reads CASSPRPGGHEQYF. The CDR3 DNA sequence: TGTGCCAGCAGCCCTAGGCCGGGAGGCCACGAGCAGTACTTC.

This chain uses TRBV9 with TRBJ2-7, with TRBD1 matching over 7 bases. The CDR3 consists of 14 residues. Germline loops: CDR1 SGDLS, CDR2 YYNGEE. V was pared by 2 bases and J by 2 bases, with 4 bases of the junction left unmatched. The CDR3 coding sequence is TGTGCCAGCAGCGTTCGGGACAGCGCCTACGAGCAGTACTTC. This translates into CASSVRDSAYEQYF.

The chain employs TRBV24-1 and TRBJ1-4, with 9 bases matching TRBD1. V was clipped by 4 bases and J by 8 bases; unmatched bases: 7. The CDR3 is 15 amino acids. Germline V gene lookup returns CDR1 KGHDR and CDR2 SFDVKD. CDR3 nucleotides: TGTGCCACCAGTGACCCCGGGACAGGGAACGAAAAACTGTTTTTT. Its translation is CATSDPGTGNEKLFF.

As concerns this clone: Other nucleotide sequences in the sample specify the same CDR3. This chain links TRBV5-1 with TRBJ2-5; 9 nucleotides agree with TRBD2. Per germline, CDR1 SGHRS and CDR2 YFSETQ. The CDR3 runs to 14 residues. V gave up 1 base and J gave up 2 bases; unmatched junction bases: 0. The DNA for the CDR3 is TGCGCCAGCAGCTTGCTAGCGGGGCAAGAGACCCAGTACTTC. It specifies CASSLLAGQETQYF.

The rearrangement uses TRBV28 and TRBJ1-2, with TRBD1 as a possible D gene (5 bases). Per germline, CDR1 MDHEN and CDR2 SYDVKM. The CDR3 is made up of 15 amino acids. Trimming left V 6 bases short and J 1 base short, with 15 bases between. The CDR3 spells CASRSSPRVNYGYTF. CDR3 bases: TGTGCCAGCAGGAGCTCCCCCAGGGTTAACTATGGCTACACCTTC.

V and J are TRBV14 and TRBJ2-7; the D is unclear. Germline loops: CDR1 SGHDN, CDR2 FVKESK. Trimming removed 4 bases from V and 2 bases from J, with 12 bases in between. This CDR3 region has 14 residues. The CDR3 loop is CASSPTGLPYEQYF. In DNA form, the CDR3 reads TGTGCCAGCAGCCCTACCGGCCTTCCCTACGAGCAGTACTTC.

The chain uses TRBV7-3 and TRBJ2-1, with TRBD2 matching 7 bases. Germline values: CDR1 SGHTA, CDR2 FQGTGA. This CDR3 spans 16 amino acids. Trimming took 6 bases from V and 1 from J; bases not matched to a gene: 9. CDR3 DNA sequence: TGTGCCAGCAGTTTGGGAGGGAGGGCTTCCTACAATGAGCAGTTCTTC. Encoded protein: CASSLGGRASYNEQFF.

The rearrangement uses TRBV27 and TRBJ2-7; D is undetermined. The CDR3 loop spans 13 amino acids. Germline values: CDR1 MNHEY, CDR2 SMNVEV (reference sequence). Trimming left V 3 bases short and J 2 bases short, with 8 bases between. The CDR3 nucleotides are TGTGCCAGCAGTTTCCTAGGAGCCTACGAGCAGTACTTC. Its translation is CASSFLGAYEQYF.

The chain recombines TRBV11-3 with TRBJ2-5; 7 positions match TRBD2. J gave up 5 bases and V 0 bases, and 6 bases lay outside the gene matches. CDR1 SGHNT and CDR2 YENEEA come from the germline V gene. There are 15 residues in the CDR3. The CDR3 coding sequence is TGTGCCAGCAGCTTAGAGGTGGCGGGGGTCGAGACCCAGTACTTC. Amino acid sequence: CASSLEVAGVETQYF. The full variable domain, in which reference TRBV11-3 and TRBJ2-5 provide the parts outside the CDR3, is EAGVVQSPRYKIIEKKQPVAFWCNPISGHNTLYWYLQNLGQGPELLIRYENEEAVDDSQLPKDRFSAERLKGVDSTLKIQPAELGDSAVYLCASSLEVAGVETQYFGPGTRLLVL.

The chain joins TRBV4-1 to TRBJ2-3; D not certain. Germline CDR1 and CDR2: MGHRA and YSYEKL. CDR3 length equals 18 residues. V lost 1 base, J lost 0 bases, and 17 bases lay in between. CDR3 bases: TGCGCCAGCAGCCAAGTGAATTTCGGCGTCACTAGCACAGATACGCAGTATTTT. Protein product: CASSQVNFGVTSTDTQYF.

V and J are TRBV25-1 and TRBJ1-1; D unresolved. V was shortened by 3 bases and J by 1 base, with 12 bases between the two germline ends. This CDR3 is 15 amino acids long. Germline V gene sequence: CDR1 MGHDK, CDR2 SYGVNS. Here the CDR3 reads CASSDTNDPNTEAFF. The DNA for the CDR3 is TGTGCCAGCAGTGATACGAACGACCCGAACACTGAAGCTTTCTTT.

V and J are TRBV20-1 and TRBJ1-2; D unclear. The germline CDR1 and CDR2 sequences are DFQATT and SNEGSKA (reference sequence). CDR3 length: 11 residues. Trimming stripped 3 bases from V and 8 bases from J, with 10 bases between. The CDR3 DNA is TGCAGTGCTAGCTTCAGGTCGGGCTACACCTTC. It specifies CSASFRSGYTF.

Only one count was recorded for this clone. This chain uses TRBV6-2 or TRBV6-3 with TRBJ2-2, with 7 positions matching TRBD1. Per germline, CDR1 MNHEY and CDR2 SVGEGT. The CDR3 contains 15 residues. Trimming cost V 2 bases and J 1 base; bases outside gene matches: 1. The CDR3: CASSYGTVNTGELFF. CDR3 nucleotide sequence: TGTGCCAGCAGTTACGGGACAGTGAACACCGGGGAGCTGTTTTTT.